The entry below gives a single T cell receptor (beta chain) sequence along with its context. The method was immunoSEQ multiplex PCR; TCRdb's version includes in-frame clones alone and lacks a portion of them. The table lists fewer than 850,000 clones, about 90% of them singletons. This entry belongs to a study of shared clonotypes between healthy human individuals. The CDR3 totals 15 residues. Germline lookup yields CDR1 LNHDA and CDR2 SQIVND (reference sequence). Unmatched junction bases numbered 9, after V lost 3 bases and J lost 7 bases. Sequenced input: memory CD8+ T cells from PBMCs. Subset reported: CD45RO+ cells pooled with CCR7-negative TemRA cells. This sequence was found in a man aged 18 to 30 in good health. Some clones in this sample may be carry-over from other donors' samples. The chain employs TRBV19 and TRBJ1-2; 9 nucleotides agree with TRBD1. CDR3: CASSIQGDRVTGYTF. CDR3 DNA: TGTGCCAGTAGTATTCAAGGGGACAGGGTAACTGGCTACACCTTC.